This T cell receptor beta chain comes out of a study of blood T cell repertoires in COVID-19 (dated by TCRdb to about 2020). With regard to the full study: Collaborator samples came from the United States, Italy and Spain and covered acute and convalescent phases of COVID-19. The samples were drawn from two sources: the first 160 participants of the ongoing ImmuneRACE study, and 1,000 to 1,500 subjects contributed by 6 global collaborators. The repertoires were released in a freely available public database meant as a resource for research on the immune response to SARS-CoV-2. The prospective study material was composed of cDNA or gDNA derived from T cells, B-cell-depleted T cells, or PBMCs. The sample metadata nearly always contained a de-identified subject ID, COVID-19 status, age in years and sex. Subjects who had been exposed to COVID-19, were actively infected with it, or had recovered from it provided the deeply sampled blood TCRbeta repertoires that made up the dataset. Where HLA class I and class II types were available, the types were taken from metadata supplied by the sample provider, not from assay-based typing.

For this clone: Its antigen is not yet known. No base-level quality is on record; no much larger clone is a single base apart.

Counted from cysteine to phenylalanine, this CDR3 has 13 amino acids. Kept here is only the CDR3 DNA, which spans 39 bases and is read in frame from base 1. From a lookup of the germline V gene, CDR1 and CDR2 are MNHEY and SVGAGI. Overall results and qualifications from the work: How much clinical and demographic metadata was included differed by source and by participant, and the metadata was provided uncurated.

TCRbeta CDR3 regions were amplified from genomic DNA by means of the immunoSEQ Assay, a bias-controlled multiplex PCR. The study's own analysis went as follows. The number of nucleated cells in each sample was estimated from the amplification of reference gene primers within the assay. To quantify the absolute abundance of each unique TCRbeta CDR3 rearrangement, sequence reads were collapsed and filtered. Productive Simpson clonality was computed per sample as the square root of Simpson's diversity index over productive rearrangements. This immuneACCESS table, as held by TCRdb, lists in-frame sequences with V and J called but not all clones. Of the missing ones, under half trace to an unresolved V gene in checked studies; the others have no known cause. V, J and clone size were drawn from that table, and D and trimming were deduced from the DNA. For this sample there are over 100,000 clones; around 77% appear just once. The ten largest clones represent approximately 16% of the sample.

Whole blood was collected in K2EDTA tubes by collaborating institutions according to the institutions' own protocols. For TCRbeta analysis, collaborators shipped samples as frozen whole blood, isolated PBMCs, or DNA extracted from either of those sample types. In this chain, TRBV6-5 is recombined with TRBJ2-3; perhaps TRBD1 is the D gene, with 6 bases matching. The TCR sequence derives from a man aged 55 to 70 with active or convalescent COVID-19. Input material: peripheral blood. CDR3 reads: CATRDTSRDTQYF. The nucleotides read TGTGCAACCCGGGACACCTCTCGAGATACGCAGTATTTT.